This is a list of T cell receptor beta chains from one sample in a study of cytomegalovirus exposure and HLA in healthy donors. TCRdb's table, derived via immunoSEQ multiplex PCR, lists solely in-frame clones and lacks some. Of about 190,000 clones in the sample, approximately 70% were seen once. Sequences were obtained from PBMCs. All receptors derive from a woman aged 25 to 39 in good health and CMV-seronegative. CDR3s include the opening cysteine and the closing phenylalanine or tryptophan. The order of the fields is D gene, V gene, J gene, clone size, CDR3 protein, CDR3 DNA. D genes are given only for firm matches. The size entry is marked missing in some rows and otherwise reads once, few, many or a size class.

>NA|TRBV21-1|TRBJ2-7|NA
CASSKVRPPGQTLEQYF
TGTGCCAGCAGCAAAGTAAGGCCTCCGGGACAGACCCTCGAGCAGTACTTC
>TRBD2|TRBV6-6|TRBJ2-1|NA
CASSWTSGSTSEQFF
TGTGCCAGCAGTTGGACTAGCGGGAGTACGAGTGAGCAGTTCTTC
>TRBD1|TRBV2|TRBJ1-2|few
CASSDPAGGYRYTF
TGTGCCAGCAGTGACCCGGCAGGGGGTTACCGCTACACCTTC
>TRBD1|TRBV2|TRBJ1-5|NA
CASSKQGTEQPQHF
TGTGCCAGCAGTAAACAGGGGACTGAACAGCCCCAGCATTTT
>NA|TRBV9|TRBJ1-1|NA
CASSAGHSRSSAFF
TGTGCCAGCAGCGCCGGTCACTCGAGATCCTCAGCTTTCTTT
>TRBD2|TRBV4-2|TRBJ2-2|NA
CASSQDLRGGELFF
TGTGCCAGCAGCCAAGACCTTCGGGGGGGAGAGCTGTTTTTT
>NA|TRBV9|TRBJ1-1|once
CASSARQMNTEAFF
TGTGCCAGCAGCGCCCGACAGATGAACACTGAAGCTTTCTTT
>TRBD1|TRBV7-2|TRBJ1-6|NA
CASSSFSQGNSPLHF
TGTGCCAGCAGCTCCTTTTCACAGGGGAATTCACCCCTCCACTTT
>NA|TRBV19|TRBJ1-1|NA
CASRYSNTEAFF
TGTGCCAGTAGATACAGTAACACTGAAGCTTTCTTT
>NA|TRBV7-8|TRBJ1-2|NA
CASSLFSQGYTF
TGTGCCAGCAGCTTATTTAGCCAGGGCTACACCTTC
>NA|TRBV7-9|TRBJ2-7|NA
CASSLGGLSYEQYF
TGTGCCAGCAGCTTGGGGGGGCTCTCCTACGAGCAGTACTTC
>TRBD1|TRBV5-1|TRBJ1-5|few
CASSPGTENQPQHF
TGCGCCAGCAGCCCGGGGACAGAAAATCAGCCCCAGCATTTT
>NA|TRBV11-2|TRBJ2-2|NA
CASSYTGTGELFF
TGTGCCAGCAGCTATACGGGCACCGGGGAGCTGTTTTTT
>TRBD1|TRBV11-2|TRBJ1-1|few
CASSAGDRRNTEAFF
TGTGCCAGCAGCGCAGGGGACAGGAGGAACACTGAAGCTTTCTTT
>TRBD1|TRBV11-2|TRBJ1-2|NA
CASSMEGARGYTF
TGTGCCAGCAGCATGGAGGGGGCACGCGGCTACACCTTC
>NA|TRBV7-2|TRBJ2-2|NA
CASTYLTGELFF
TGTGCCAGCACCTACTTGACCGGGGAGCTGTTTTTT
>NA|TRBV29-1|TRBJ1-3|once
CSGRSGNTIYF
TGCAGCGGTAGATCTGGAAACACCATATATTTT
>NA|TRBV6-5|TRBJ2-1|NA
CASSSGFKYNEQFF
TGTGCCAGCAGTTCGGGTTTTAAGTACAATGAGCAGTTCTTC
>TRBD1|TRBV18|TRBJ1-1|NA
CASSPGQGVSEAFF
TGTGCCAGCTCACCGGGACAGGGGGTATCTGAAGCTTTCTTT
>TRBD1|TRBV27|TRBJ2-7|NA
CASSPHPTGVDYEQYF
TGTGCCAGCAGTCCCCACCCGACAGGGGTGGACTACGAGCAGTACTTC
>TRBD1|TRBV5-1|TRBJ1-1|NA
CASSWDSSNTEAFF
TGCGCCAGCAGCTGGGACAGCTCGAACACTGAAGCTTTCTTT
>NA|TRBV9|TRBJ2-5|NA
CASSPHGGRLPSQETQYF
TGTGCCAGCAGCCCGCATGGGGGCCGACTCCCATCCCAAGAGACCCAGTACTTC
>TRBD2|TRBV7-2|TRBJ2-3|NA
CASSFNGGGLGDTQYF
TGTGCCAGCAGCTTTAACGGGGGAGGGCTGGGAGATACGCAGTATTTT
>TRBD1|TRBV7-9|TRBJ2-5|NA
CASSPNLRQGVGSRETQYF
TGTGCCAGCAGCCCCAACCTGCGACAGGGTGTTGGGTCAAGGGAGACCCAGTACTTC
>NA|TRBV7-9|TRBJ1-3|few
CASSLGTNYGNTIYF
TGTGCCAGCAGCTTAGGGACAAACTATGGAAACACCATATATTTT
>TRBD2|TRBV4-2|TRBJ2-2|NA
CASSHRTSGRRLTGELFF
TGTGCCAGCAGCCACCGGACTAGCGGGCGGAGATTGACTGGGGAGCTGTTTTTT
>NA|TRBV7-2|TRBJ2-7|NA
CASSLVLAFGEQYF
TGTGCCAGCAGCTTAGTTTTAGCTTTTGGGGAGCAGTACTTC
>NA|TRBV4-1|TRBJ2-7|NA
CASSRGTPEGEQYF
TGCGCCAGCAGCCGCGGGACGCCCGAAGGCGAGCAGTACTTC
>NA|TRBV7-2|TRBJ1-1|NA
CASSSPWGGENTEAFF
TGTGCCAGCAGCTCACCTTGGGGGGGCGAGAACACTGAAGCTTTCTTT
>TRBD1|TRBV27|TRBJ1-1|NA
CASSSGQGRMNTEAFF
TGTGCCAGCAGTTCAGGACAGGGACGGATGAACACTGAAGCTTTCTTT
>TRBD2|TRBV4-3|TRBJ2-5|few
CASSQAGTSGKETQYF
TGCGCCAGCAGCCAAGCAGGGACTAGCGGAAAAGAGACCCAGTACTTC
>NA|TRBV7-2|TRBJ1-5|NA
CASSLTGRAVQPQHF
TGTGCCAGCAGCTTGACAGGCAGGGCTGTGCAGCCCCAGCATTTT
>NA|TRBV5-1|TRBJ2-3|NA
CASSLSGYTDTQYF
TGCGCCAGCAGCTTGAGCGGATACACAGATACGCAGTATTTT
>TRBD1|TRBV2|TRBJ2-2|NA
CAGGADRVNTGELFF
TGTGCCGGGGGCGCGGACAGGGTAAACACCGGGGAGCTGTTTTTT
>NA|TRBV7-2|TRBJ1-1|NA
CASRGGGGVNTEAFF
TGTGCCAGCAGGGGGGGAGGGGGAGTGAACACTGAAGCTTTCTTT
>NA|TRBV13|TRBJ2-7|NA
CASSPGGTGPYEQYF
TGTGCCAGCAGCCCAGGGGGGACGGGACCCTACGAGCAGTACTTC
>TRBD1|TRBV11-2|TRBJ2-7|NA
CASSLGPTGTGYEQYF
TGTGCCAGCAGCTTAGGTCCCACCGGGACAGGCTACGAGCAGTACTTC
>NA|TRBV19|TRBJ1-1|NA
CASSIRRAQTEAFF
TGTGCCAGTAGTATTAGGAGAGCCCAAACTGAAGCTTTCTTT
>TRBD1|TRBV13|TRBJ1-2|NA
CASSLMAGGPNYGYTF
TGTGCCAGCAGCTTAATGGCAGGGGGACCTAACTATGGCTACACCTTC
>NA|TRBV7-2|TRBJ1-2|NA
CASSQGNRRYGYTF
TGTGCCAGCAGCCAGGGGAACAGGCGTTATGGCTACACCTTC
>NA|TRBV10-2|TRBJ2-2|NA
CASSLDSNTGELFF
TGCGCCAGCAGTCTGGACTCGAACACCGGGGAGCTGTTTTTT
>NA|TRBV19|TRBJ2-7|NA
CASRAGNSYEQYF
TGTGCCAGTAGGGCAGGGAACTCCTACGAGCAGTACTTC
>NA|TRBV21-1|TRBJ1-6|NA
CASSKAGGENSPLHF
TGTGCCAGCAGCAAAGCAGGGGGAGAGAATTCACCCCTCCACTTT
>TRBD1|TRBV5-6|TRBJ1-1|once
CASSVDRGFGEAFF
TGTGCCAGCAGCGTGGACAGGGGATTTGGTGAAGCTTTCTTT
>TRBD1|TRBV11-2|TRBJ1-2|few
CASSSLTGGYGYTF
TGTGCCAGCAGCTCCCTGACAGGGGGATATGGCTACACCTTC
>NA|TRBV25-1|TRBJ2-7|few
CASSQIEPTGDYEQYF
TGTGCCAGCAGTCAAATAGAACCTACCGGGGACTACGAGCAGTACTTC
>NA|TRBV2|TRBJ2-2|few
CAGNGGSGELFF
TGTGCCGGGAACGGGGGTTCTGGGGAGCTGTTTTTT
>NA|TRBV5-5|TRBJ2-7|NA
CASSLAPYEQYF
TGTGCCAGCAGCTTGGCCCCGTACGAGCAGTACTTC
>TRBD2|TRBV10-3|TRBJ2-7|NA
CAISELAGGLGEQYF
TGTGCCATCAGTGAACTAGCGGGAGGCTTGGGAGAGCAGTACTTC
>NA|TRBV6-5|TRBJ2-1|NA
CASSYSIQRAYNEQFF
TGTGCCAGCAGTTACTCTATCCAGCGGGCCTACAATGAGCAGTTCTTC
>NA|TRBV10-3|TRBJ2-2|NA
CAISDLSPGELFF
TGTGCCATCAGTGACCTTAGCCCCGGGGAGCTGTTTTTT
>TRBD2|TRBV11-1|TRBJ2-7|NA
CASSPQVRKLAREQYF
TGTGCCAGCAGCCCACAGGTTCGAAAACTAGCGCGCGAGCAGTACTTC
>TRBD1|TRBV19|TRBJ1-4|few
CASSRKQGINEKLFF
TGTGCCAGTAGTAGGAAACAGGGGATTAATGAAAAACTGTTTTTT
>TRBD1|TRBV5-5|TRBJ2-5|NA
CASSWRDRQETQYF
TGTGCCAGCAGCTGGAGGGACAGGCAAGAGACCCAGTACTTC
>TRBD1|TRBV4-2|TRBJ1-1|NA
CASSLGTGVEAFF
TGTGCCAGCAGCCTCGGGACAGGGGTTGAAGCTTTCTTT
>NA|TRBV7-2|TRBJ2-5|NA
CASSRSRTQYF
TGTGCCAGCAGTCGCTCGAGGACCCAGTACTTC
>NA|TRBV5-1|TRBJ2-7|NA
CASSSDMGGYEQYF
TGCGCCAGCAGCTCAGACATGGGGGGTTACGAGCAGTACTTC